One and the same sample provided the 31 T cell receptor beta chains below, sequenced in a study of lymphopenia after photon versus proton radiotherapy. Clones were sequenced by immunoSEQ multiplex PCR, and TCRdb holds only the in-frame ones, with some missing. The data hold fewer than 25,000 clones, with more than 75% observed a single time. This material consisted of peripheral blood, taken from a patient treated with photon-based radiotherapy. These receptors all come from a man aged 35 to 55 with gastric cancer.

About this clone itself: This likely came from a read error, as a far larger clone is one base away. The CDR3 nucleotides read TGCGCCAGCGGGGGGGTTTACTACGAGCAGTACTTC. It encodes CASGGVYYEQYF. This chain connects TRBV5-1 to TRBJ2-7; TRBD2 aligns across 7 bases. Germline V lookup: CDR1 SGHRS, CDR2 YFSETQ. CDR3 length: 12 residues. The junction had 4 bases not matched to a gene; V was cut back by 7 bases and J by 3 bases.

The rearrangement joins TRBV2 to TRBJ1-5; a possible D gene is TRBD1 (6 bases). V lost 6 bases and J lost 5, with 11 bases in between. Germline V lookup: CDR1 SNHLY, CDR2 FYNNEI. The CDR3 runs 13 residues. This chain's CDR3 is CASRLRTDQPQHF. The CDR3 bases are TGTGCCAGCAGGTTAAGGACAGATCAGCCCCAGCATTTT.

This clone was seen a handful of times. The chain employs TRBV6-5 and TRBJ1-2; possible D gene TRBD1, 6 bases. CDR1 and CDR2 from the germline V gene are MNHEY and SVGAGI. The CDR3 contains 13 residues. V was trimmed by 6 bases and J by 11 bases, leaving 19 bases between them. DNA of the CDR3: TGTGCCAGCAGGCCACAGGGCTGGGCTCGATACACCTTC. It yields the protein CASRPQGWARYTF.

V usage is TRBV27 and J usage is TRBJ2-3; D not certain. The CDR3 has 14 residues. Trimming cost V 4 bases and J 0 bases, with 8 bases left between them. CDR1 is MNHEY and CDR2 is SMNVEV in the germline V gene (reference sequence). The CDR3 region is CASSSSPSTDTQYF. DNA for the CDR3: TGTGCCAGCAGTTCCTCTCCAAGCACAGATACGCAGTATTTT.

V usage is TRBV5-4 and J usage is TRBJ1-2, with D maybe TRBD1 (5 bases). V shed 7 bases and J shed 8 bases, with 21 bases lying between them. Germline CDR1 SGHNT, CDR2 YYREEE (reference sequence). The CDR3 has 14 residues. CDR3 residues: CASGRPDGAGGYTF. The CDR3 DNA is TGTGCCAGCGGACGGCCGGACGGGGCGGGGGGCTACACCTTC.

The V gene is TRBV7-2, the J gene TRBJ1-3, with D possibly TRBD1 on 5 matching bases. This CDR3 region has 14 residues. With 1 base removed from V and 3 bases from J, the gap between germline ends came to 7 bases. The germline V gene encodes CDR1 SGHTA and CDR2 FQGNSA. CDR3 residues: CASSLGGDGNTIYF. CDR3 bases: TGTGCCAGCAGCTTAGGAGGGGATGGAAACACCATATATTTT.

The CDR3 region has the DNA TGTGCCAGCAGCCGGAGCACGTACGAGCAGTACTTC. Amino acids: CASSRSTYEQYF. V and J are TRBV2 and TRBJ2-7; D ambiguous. The CDR3 covers 12 residues. The germline gives CDR1 SNHLY, CDR2 FYNNEI. Trimming removed 6 bases at V and 4 bases at J, with 10 bases between.

CDR3 DNA: TGTGCCAGCAGTCGGGGGGCCTACGAGCAGTACTTC. Translating it yields CASSRGAYEQYF. The chain is built from TRBV25-1 and TRBJ2-7; TRBD2 agrees at 7 bases. Trimming cost V 5 bases and J 2 bases; bases outside gene matches: 0. The CDR3 has 12 amino acids. CDR1 is MGHDK and CDR2 is SYGVNS in the germline V gene.

This chain connects TRBV11-2 to TRBJ2-3; D not certain. The germline V gene encodes CDR1 SGHAT and CDR2 FQNNGV. CDR3 size: 16 residues. V lost 5 bases to trimming and J lost 0 bases, with 15 bases between them. CDR3 residues: CASSPRGAASTDTQYF. The CDR3 nucleotides are TGTGCCAGCAGCCCGCGAGGAGCAGCTAGCACAGATACGCAGTATTTT. Full variable domain (outside the CDR3, taken from reference TRBV11-2 and TRBJ2-3): EAGVAQSPRYKIIEKRQSVAFWCNPISGHATLYWYQQILGQGPKLLIQFQNNGVVDDSQLPKDRFSAERLKGVDSTLKIQPAKLEDSAVYLCASSPRGAASTDTQYFGPGTRLTVL.

This clone has only one observation. V is TRBV15 and J is TRBJ1-4; TRBD1 is a possible D gene (5 bases). Trimming removed 1 base at V and 8 bases at J, with 20 bases between. CDR1 LNHNV and CDR2 YYDKDF come from the germline V gene (reference sequence). The CDR3 sequence is 17 residues long. CDR3 sequence reads: CATSRAQGQDRIEKLFF. The CDR3 region has the DNA TGTGCCACCAGCAGAGCGCAGGGTCAGGACCGGATCGAAAAACTGTTTTTT.

The gene calls are TRBV7-3 and TRBJ1-1; D not certain. Deletions cut 2 bases from V and 4 bases from J, with 11 bases between. Per the germline V gene, CDR1 is SGHTA and CDR2 is FQGTGA. The CDR3 loop spans 14 amino acids. This chain's CDR3 is CASSLQVKGTEAFF. CDR3 in DNA: TGTGCCAGCAGCTTACAGGTTAAGGGCACTGAAGCTTTCTTT.

The chain is built from TRBV6-5 and TRBJ1-1; weak D call: TRBD1 (5 bases). CDR1 is MNHEY, CDR2 SVGAGI, per germline. V lost 9 bases and J 2 bases, leaving 16 bases between the germline ends. This CDR3 comprises 14 residues. The CDR3 region is CASTQGRPNTEAFF. The CDR3 DNA sequence: TGTGCCAGTACTCAGGGAAGACCAAACACTGAAGCTTTCTTT.

J is TRBJ1-2 and V is TRBV19; D is unresolved. V was clipped by 3 bases and J by 4 bases, with 15 bases between them. This CDR3 has 15 amino acids. Germline loops: CDR1 LNHDA, CDR2 SQIVND (reference sequence). The DNA of the CDR3 is TGTGCCAGTAGTATTTTCCCGGGCAGTTCCTATGGCTACACCTTC. As protein: CASSIFPGSSYGYTF.

V is TRBV7-2 and J is TRBJ2-7; D is tentatively TRBD1 or TRBD2 (6 bases each). Germline-derived CDR1 and CDR2 are SGHTA and FQGNSA. The CDR3 is 14 amino acids. V was shortened by 3 bases and J by 4 bases, with 13 bases between the two germline ends. The CDR3 region has the DNA TGTGCCAGCAGCTTGGGGGGCGTAGGTTACGAGCAGTACTTC. This sequence encodes CASSLGGVGYEQYF.

The chain links TRBV7-2 to TRBJ2-1; 7 bases match TRBD2. The V gene's germline CDR1 is SGHTA and CDR2 FQGNSA. Germline trimming cut 1 base from V and 8 bases from J; bases unmatched to any gene: 5. The CDR3 loop spans 14 amino acids. CDR3 sequence: CASSLDGGRDEQFF. DNA of the CDR3: TGTGCCAGCAGCTTAGACGGGGGGAGGGATGAGCAGTTCTTC.

This rearrangement joins TRBV27 to TRBJ1-4; a weak D match, TRBD1 (5 bases). Trimming pared 5 bases from V and 0 bases from J, leaving 10 bases between. Germline V lookup: CDR1 MNHEY, CDR2 SMNVEV (reference sequence). The CDR3 length is 15 residues. CDR3 coding DNA: TGTGCCAGCAGTCCTCAGGGTGCAACTAATGAAAAACTGTTTTTT. Translated: CASSPQGATNEKLFF.

The V call is TRBV5-1, the J call TRBJ2-3, with D possibly being TRBD1 or TRBD2 (5 bases each). The germline V gene encodes CDR1 SGHRS and CDR2 YFSETQ. The length of the CDR3 is 14 residues. V was trimmed by 6 bases and J by 0 bases, leaving 11 bases between them. The CDR3 DNA sequence: TGCGCCAGCACCCCCGGGGCCAGCACAGATACGCAGTATTTT. It yields the protein CASTPGASTDTQYF.

This sequence joins TRBV18 and TRBJ1-1; no reliable D call. V was clipped by 1 base and J by 4 bases, with 7 bases between them. Germline values: CDR1 KGHSH, CDR2 LQKENI. The CDR3 is 13 residues long. The CDR3 protein is CASSPRRTTEAFF. The CDR3 DNA reads TGTGCCAGCTCACCACGGCGGACCACTGAAGCTTTCTTT.

This chain joins TRBV5-4 and TRBJ2-7, with D possibly called TRBD1 or TRBD2 (5 bases each). The CDR3 contains 11 residues. V was clipped by 4 bases and J by 3 bases, with 5 bases between them. CDR1 is SGHNT and CDR2 is YYREEE in the germline V gene (reference sequence). The CDR3 nucleotides are TGTGCCAGCAGCGGGGGCTACGAGCAGTACTTC. The encoded protein is CASSGGYEQYF. Complete variable domain (other parts from reference TRBV5-4 and TRBJ2-7): ETGVTQSPTHLIKTRGQQVTLRCSSQSGHNTVSWYQQALGQGPQFIFQYYREEENGRGNFPPRFSGLQFPNYSSELNVNALELDDSALYLCASSGGYEQYFGPGTRLTVT.

This clone is a singleton in its sample. V usage is TRBV13 and J usage is TRBJ1-4; the D gene is possibly TRBD1 (6 bases). Germline CDR1 reads PRHDT; CDR2 reads FYEKMQ (reference sequence). The CDR3 extends over 16 amino acids. Trimming removed 4 bases at V and 2 bases at J, with 14 bases between. CDR3 region: CASSSTGRWTNEKLFF. The CDR3 DNA reads as TGTGCCAGCAGCTCAACAGGGAGGTGGACTAATGAAAAACTGTTTTTT.

The genes are TRBV6-5 and TRBJ1-1; TRBD1 matches at 8 bases. Germline trimming cut 2 bases from V and 1 base from J; bases unmatched to any gene: 6. The germline gives CDR1 MNHEY, CDR2 SVGAGI. There are 16 residues in the CDR3. DNA for the CDR3: TGTGCCAGCAGTTACGGGAGGGACAGGCGGAACACTGAAGCTTTCTTT. It translates to CASSYGRDRRNTEAFF.

This clone occurred once. V gene TRBV9 combines with J gene TRBJ1-5, with 7 bases lining up with TRBD1. This CDR3 has 13 amino acids. V gave up 3 bases and J gave up 7 bases; unmatched junction bases: 4. From germline, CDR1 is SGDLS and CDR2 YYNGEE. The CDR3 nucleotides read TGTGCCAGCAGCGCCACAGGGGTCCAGCCCCAGCATTTT. Protein sequence: CASSATGVQPQHF.

This clone was recorded a few times. The chain links TRBV2 to TRBJ2-7, with 10 bases aligning to TRBD1. Looked up from germline, CDR1 is SNHLY and CDR2 is FYNNEI. Trimming removed 6 bases from V and 3 bases from J; junction bases left unmatched: 5. This CDR3 is built from 14 residues. CDR3 residues: CASRERDRGYEQYF. The CDR3, as DNA: TGTGCCAGCAGGGAAAGGGACAGGGGCTACGAGCAGTACTTC.

The rearrangement links TRBV5-1 to TRBJ1-4; 7 positions agree with TRBD1. The CDR3 totals 16 residues. V lost 3 bases, J lost 3 bases, and 8 bases stayed unmatched. Germline V lookup: CDR1 SGHRS, CDR2 YFSETQ. The chain's CDR3 is CASSSNRQGSNEKLFF. The CDR3 DNA reads TGCGCCAGCAGCTCCAACAGACAGGGATCTAATGAAAAACTGTTTTTT.

This clone was observed a handful of times. The V call is TRBV28, the J call TRBJ1-4; TRBD1 aligns across 9 bases. CDR1 is MDHEN, CDR2 SYDVKM, per germline. V was clipped by 2 bases and J by 3 bases; unmatched bases: 1. The CDR3 runs to 15 residues. The CDR3 region is CASSLGDRANEKLFF. The CDR3 DNA is TGTGCCAGCAGTTTAGGGGACAGGGCTAATGAAAAACTGTTTTTT.

This clone was observed once. The rearrangement uses TRBV6-5 and TRBJ2-7; tentative D call: TRBD1 (6 bases). Trimming took 1 base from V and 0 from J, leaving 10 bases between them. Germline CDR1 is MNHEY and CDR2 is SVGAGI. The CDR3 runs to 15 residues. CDR3 sequence reads: CASSYLRTASYEQYF. The CDR3 DNA is TGTGCCAGCAGTTACTTGCGGACAGCCTCCTACGAGCAGTACTTC.

This chain links TRBV15 with TRBJ1-2; 11 positions agree with TRBD1. The CDR3 is 15 residues long. The J segment lost 4 bases and the V segment lost 5 bases, leaving 6 bases of the junction unmatched. Germline assignment: CDR1 LNHNV and CDR2 YYDKDF (reference sequence). CDR3 residues: CATSVGQGAAYGYTF. The CDR3 region has the DNA TGTGCCACCAGCGTCGGACAGGGGGCCGCCTATGGCTACACCTTC.

The table lists this clone with a few counts. The chain recombines TRBV4-1 with TRBJ2-5; the match to TRBD2 covers 8 bases. CDR3 size: 16 residues. V was clipped by 4 bases and J by 4 bases; unmatched bases: 11. Germline V gene data show CDR1 as MGHRA and CDR2 as YSYEKL. The chain's CDR3 is CASSPGGGRVVETQYF. For the CDR3, the DNA is TGCGCCAGCAGCCCGGGAGGGGGTCGGGTGGTAGAGACCCAGTACTTC.

The chain recombines TRBV6-5 with TRBJ1-1; tentatively, D is TRBD1 (6 bases). The germline V gene encodes CDR1 MNHEY and CDR2 SVGAGI. The CDR3 runs 15 residues. The germline V and J ends were trimmed by 5 bases and 1 base, with 14 bases remaining between them. Written as DNA, the CDR3 is TGTGCCAGCAGTAGTCCGACAGGCTGGAACACTGAAGCTTTCTTT. Its protein product is CASSSPTGWNTEAFF.

J is TRBJ2-2 and V is TRBV11-2; D perhaps matches TRBD2 (5 bases). Per the germline V gene, CDR1 is SGHAT and CDR2 is FQNNGV. The CDR3 covers 14 residues. Trimming shortened V by 3 bases and J by 8 bases, and 13 bases separated the two germline ends. CDR3 protein: CASSFNGGPGELFF. The DNA for the CDR3 is TGTGCCAGCAGCTTTAATGGAGGCCCTGGGGAGCTGTTTTTT.

The chain joins TRBV7-9 to TRBJ2-3; 9 bases agree with TRBD2. V dropped 2 bases and J dropped 2; count of bases not matched to a gene: 11. This CDR3 has 18 residues. Germline assignment: CDR1 SEHNR and CDR2 FQNEAQ (reference sequence). CDR3 sequence: CASSLPYSSGENTDTQYF. Written as DNA, the CDR3 is TGTGCCAGCAGCTTACCCTACTCTAGCGGGGAGAACACAGATACGCAGTATTTT. Variable domain in full (rest from reference TRBV7-9 and TRBJ2-3): DTGVSQNPRHKITKRGQNVTFRCDPISEHNRLYWYRQTLGQGPEFLTYFQNEAQLEKSRLLSDRFSAERPKGSFSTLEIQRTEQGDSAMYLCASSLPYSSGENTDTQYFGPGTRLTVL.